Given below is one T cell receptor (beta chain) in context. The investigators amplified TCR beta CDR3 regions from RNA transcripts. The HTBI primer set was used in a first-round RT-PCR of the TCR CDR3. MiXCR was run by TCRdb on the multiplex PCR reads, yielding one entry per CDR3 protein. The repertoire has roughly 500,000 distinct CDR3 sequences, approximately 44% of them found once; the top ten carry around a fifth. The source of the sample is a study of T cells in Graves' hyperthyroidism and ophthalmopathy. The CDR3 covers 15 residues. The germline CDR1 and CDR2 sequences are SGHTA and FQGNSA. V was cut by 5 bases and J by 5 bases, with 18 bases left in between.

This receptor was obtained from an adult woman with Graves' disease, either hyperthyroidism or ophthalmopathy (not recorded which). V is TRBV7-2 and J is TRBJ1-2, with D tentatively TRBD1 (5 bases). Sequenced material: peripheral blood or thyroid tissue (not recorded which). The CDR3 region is CASSHGGNPWYGYTF. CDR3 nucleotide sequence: TGTGCCAGCAGCCACGGGGGGAATCCTTGGTATGGCTACACCTTC.